The TCR beta chain described here comes from a study of blood T cell repertoires in COVID-19. The overall study: Sites across the United States, Italy and Spain contributed samples from acute and convalescent COVID-19. PBMCs, B-cell-depleted T cells, or T cells provided the cDNA or gDNA that made up the material.

Trimming shortened V by 6 bases and J by 6 bases, and 18 bases separated the two germline ends. This CDR3 contains 13 residues. The germline CDR1 and CDR2 sequences are SQVTM and ANQGSEA. Original data processing: Reference gene primer amplification yielded estimated nucleated cell counts. Sequencing used immunoSEQ multiplex PCR; TCRdb keeps in-frame clones, though not all of them. V, J and clone size are taken as reported in that table, and D and trimming were inferred from the DNA itself. This sample has under 300,000 clones, with more than 85% found just once. The chain is built from TRBV29-1 and TRBJ2-7; the D gene is possibly TRBD1 (5 bases). Sequencing input: peripheral blood. The TCR originated in a woman between 65 and 79 years old with active or convalescent COVID-19. CDR3 in DNA: TGCAGCGTGGCCCTGGGGCCAGTGTTCGAGCAGTACTTC. Residues: CSVALGPVFEQYF.